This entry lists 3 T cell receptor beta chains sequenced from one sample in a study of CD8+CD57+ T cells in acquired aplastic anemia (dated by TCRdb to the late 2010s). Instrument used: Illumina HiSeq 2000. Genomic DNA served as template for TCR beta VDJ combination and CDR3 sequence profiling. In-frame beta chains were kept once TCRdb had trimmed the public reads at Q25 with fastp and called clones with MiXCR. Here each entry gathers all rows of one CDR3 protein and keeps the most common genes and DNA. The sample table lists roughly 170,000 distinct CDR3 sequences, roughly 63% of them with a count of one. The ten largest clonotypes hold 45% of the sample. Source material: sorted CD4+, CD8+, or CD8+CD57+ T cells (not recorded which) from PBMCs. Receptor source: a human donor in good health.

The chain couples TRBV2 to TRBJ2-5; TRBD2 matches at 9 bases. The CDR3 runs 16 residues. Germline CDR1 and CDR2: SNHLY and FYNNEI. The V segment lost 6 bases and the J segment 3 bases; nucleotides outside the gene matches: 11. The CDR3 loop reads CASSLVGSGGKETQYF. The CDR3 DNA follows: TGTGCCAGCAGCTTAGTCGGTAGCGGGGGAAAAGAGACCCAGTACTTC.

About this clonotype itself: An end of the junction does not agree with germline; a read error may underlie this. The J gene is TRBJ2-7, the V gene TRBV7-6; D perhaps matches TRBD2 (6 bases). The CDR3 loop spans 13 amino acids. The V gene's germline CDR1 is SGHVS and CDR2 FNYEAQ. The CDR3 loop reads CASSWGLNYEQYF. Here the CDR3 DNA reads TGTGCTAGCAGCTGGGGACTGAACTACGAGCAGTACTTC.

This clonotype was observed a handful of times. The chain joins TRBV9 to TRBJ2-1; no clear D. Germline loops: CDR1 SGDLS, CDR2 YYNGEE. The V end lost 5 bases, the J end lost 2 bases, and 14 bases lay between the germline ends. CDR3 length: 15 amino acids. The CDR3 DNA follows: TGTGCCAGCAGTTACGGGCTAACCCCCTACAATGAGCAGTTCTTC. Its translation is CASSYGLTPYNEQFF.